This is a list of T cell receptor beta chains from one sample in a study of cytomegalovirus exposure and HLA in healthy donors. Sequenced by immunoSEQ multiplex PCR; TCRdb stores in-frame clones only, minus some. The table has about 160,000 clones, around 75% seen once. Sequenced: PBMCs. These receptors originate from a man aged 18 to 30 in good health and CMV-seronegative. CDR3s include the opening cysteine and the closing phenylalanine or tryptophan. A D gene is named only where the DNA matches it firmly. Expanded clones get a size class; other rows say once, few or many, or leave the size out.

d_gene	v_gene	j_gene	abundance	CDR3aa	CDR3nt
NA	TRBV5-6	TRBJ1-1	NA	CASSLLSGLWGGNTEAFF	TGTGCCAGCAGCTTGCTGTCGGGACTTTGGGGGGGGAACACTGAAGCTTTCTTT
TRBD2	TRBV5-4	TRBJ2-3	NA	CASSFPPSGADTQYF	TGTGCCAGCAGCTTTCCTCCTAGCGGCGCAGATACGCAGTATTTT
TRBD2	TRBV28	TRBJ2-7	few	CASSLLASGGYEQYF	TGTGCCAGCAGTTTACTGGCTAGCGGGGGCTACGAGCAGTACTTC
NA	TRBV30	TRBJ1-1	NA	CAWSALRGGRGAFF	TGTGCCTGGAGTGCCCTTCGGGGGGGACGAGGAGCTTTCTTT
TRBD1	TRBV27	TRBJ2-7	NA	CASKRDRDAPSSYEQYF	TGTGCCAGCAAGCGGGACAGGGACGCCCCCAGCTCCTACGAGCAGTACTTC
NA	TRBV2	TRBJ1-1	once	CASSSRHPNTEAFF	TGTGCCAGCAGTTCGCGACACCCGAACACTGAAGCTTTCTTT
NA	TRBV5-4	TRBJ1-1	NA	CASSGEGHYTEAFF	TGTGCCAGCAGCGGGGAGGGGCATTACACTGAAGCTTTCTTT
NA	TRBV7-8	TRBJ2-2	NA	CASSLEAGRTGELFF	TGTGCCAGCAGCTTAGAGGCAGGTCGGACCGGGGAGCTGTTTTTT
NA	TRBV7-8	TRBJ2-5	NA	CASSPTGNGETQYF	TGTGCCAGCAGCCCAACAGGGAATGGAGAGACCCAGTACTTC
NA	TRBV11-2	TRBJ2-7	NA	CASSSLEANSYEQYF	TGTGCCAGCAGCTCCCTGGAGGCTAACTCCTACGAGCAGTACTTC
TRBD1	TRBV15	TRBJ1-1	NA	CATSPGQGKSVNTEAFF	TGTGCCACCAGCCCGGGACAGGGAAAATCGGTGAACACTGAAGCTTTCTTT
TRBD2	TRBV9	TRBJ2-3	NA	CASSRLAGGGDTQYF	TGTGCCAGCAGCAGGCTAGCGGGAGGGGGAGATACGCAGTATTTT
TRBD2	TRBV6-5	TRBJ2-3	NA	CASSYGGRVTDTQYF	TGTGCCAGCAGTTATGGCGGGAGGGTTACAGATACGCAGTATTTT
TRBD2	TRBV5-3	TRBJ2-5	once	CARTTRTSGRACRTQYF	TGTGCCAGAACGACGCGGACTAGCGGGAGGGCCTGTCGGACCCAGTACTTC
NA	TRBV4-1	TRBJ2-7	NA	CASSQEQGIVYEQYF	TGCGCCAGCAGCCAAGAACAGGGAATCGTGTACGAGCAGTACTTC
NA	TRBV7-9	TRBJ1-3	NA	CASSLVGSSGNTIYF	TGTGCCAGCAGCTTGGTGGGCAGCTCTGGAAACACCATATATTTT
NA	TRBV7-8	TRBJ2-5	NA	CASSLGQGSGKTQYF	TGTGCCAGCAGCTTAGGGCAGGGAAGTGGGAAGACCCAGTACTTC
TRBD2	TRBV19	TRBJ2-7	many	CATLAGEDEQYF	TGTGCCACCTTAGCGGGAGAAGATGAGCAGTACTTC
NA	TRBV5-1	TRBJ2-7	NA	CASSLAGRSEQYF	TGCGCCAGCAGCTTGGCCGGTCGTAGCGAGCAGTACTTC
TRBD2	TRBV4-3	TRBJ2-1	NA	CASSQDLVGLGGFNEQFF	TGCGCCAGCAGCCAAGATCTGGTGGGACTAGGGGGGTTCAATGAGCAGTTCTTC
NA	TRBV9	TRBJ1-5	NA	CASSPWATGNQPQHF	TGTGCCAGCAGCCCTTGGGCGACGGGCAATCAGCCCCAGCATTTT
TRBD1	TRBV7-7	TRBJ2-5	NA	CASTTGVLTQETQYF	TGTGCCAGCACCACAGGGGTTCTGACGCAAGAGACCCAGTACTTC
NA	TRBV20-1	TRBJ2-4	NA	CSASQGIQYF	TGCAGTGCTTCACAGGGCATTCAGTACTTC
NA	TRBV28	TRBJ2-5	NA	CASSPTGVGLELRIETQYF	TGTGCCAGCAGTCCGACCGGGGTTGGTTTGGAGCTACGAATAGAGACCCAGTACTTC
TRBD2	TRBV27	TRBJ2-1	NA	CASSYSASGSYEQFF	TGTGCCAGCAGTTACTCGGCTAGCGGGAGCTATGAGCAGTTCTTC
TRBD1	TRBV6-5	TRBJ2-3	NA	CASSRLGTASDTQYF	TGTGCCAGCAGCCGACTGGGGACAGCCTCAGATACGCAGTATTTT
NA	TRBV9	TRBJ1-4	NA	CASSSPGRGPEKLFF	TGTGCCAGCAGCTCCCCAGGCAGGGGACCTGAAAAACTGTTTTTT
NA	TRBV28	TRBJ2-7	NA	CASSLGGRVSYEQYF	TGTGCCAGCAGTCTTGGGGGGAGAGTATCCTACGAGCAGTACTTC
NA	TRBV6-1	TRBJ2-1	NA	CASGRGSRGIGEQFF	TGTGCCAGCGGGAGGGGGAGTCGGGGGATCGGAGAGCAGTTCTTC
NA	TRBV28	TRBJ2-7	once	CASSPGSSYEQYF	TGTGCCAGCTCGCCGGGTTCTTCCTACGAGCAGTACTTC
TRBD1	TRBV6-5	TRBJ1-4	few	CASSYLGQGGEKLFF	TGTGCCAGCAGTTACTTGGGACAGGGAGGTGAAAAACTGTTTTTT
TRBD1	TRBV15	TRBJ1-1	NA	CATSNARGGASFF	TGTGCCACCAGCAACGCTCGAGGGGGCGCCAGCTTCTTT
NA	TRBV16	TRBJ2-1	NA	CASSQSLGASSYNEQFF	TGTGCCAGCAGCCAATCTCTGGGGGCTAGCTCCTACAATGAGCAGTTCTTC
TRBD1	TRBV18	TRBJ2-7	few	CASSPGTGTYEQYF	TGTGCCAGCTCCCCCGGGACAGGGACCTACGAGCAGTACTTC
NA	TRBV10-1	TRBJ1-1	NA	CASSESPRGMNTEAFF	TGCGCCAGCAGTGAATCTCCCCGAGGCATGAACACTGAAGCTTTCTTT
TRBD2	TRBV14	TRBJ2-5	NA	CASSQVIPSGKGTQYF	TGTGCCAGCAGCCAAGTAATTCCTAGCGGGAAAGGGACCCAGTACTTC
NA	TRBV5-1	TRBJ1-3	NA	CASRGAAGNTIYF	TGCGCCAGCAGGGGGGCAGCTGGAAACACCATATATTTT
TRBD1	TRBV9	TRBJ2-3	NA	CASSVEGQSTDTQYF	TGTGCCAGCAGCGTAGAGGGACAGAGCACAGATACGCAGTATTTT
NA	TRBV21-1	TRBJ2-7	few	CASSPGRGQGRDEQYF	TGTGCCAGCAGCCCCGGGAGGGGACAGGGTAGGGACGAGCAGTACTTC
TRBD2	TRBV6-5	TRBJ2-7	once	CASSPGLGPYEQYF	TGTGCCAGCAGTCCGGGACTAGGTCCCTACGAGCAGTACTTC
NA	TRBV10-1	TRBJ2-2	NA	CASSERAGRRSGELFF	TGCGCCAGCAGCGAGAGGGCAGGGCGACGCTCCGGGGAGCTGTTTTTT
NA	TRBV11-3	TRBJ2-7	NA	CASSLEGGGQYF	TGTGCCAGCAGCTTAGAGGGAGGAGGGCAGTACTTC
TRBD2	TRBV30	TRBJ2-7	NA	CAWREPSGGSYEQYF	TGTGCCTGGAGAGAGCCTAGCGGAGGGTCCTACGAGCAGTACTTC
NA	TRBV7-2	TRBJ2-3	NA	CASSLEPQDLADTQYF	TGTGCCAGCAGCTTAGAACCCCAGGATCTTGCAGATACGCAGTATTTT
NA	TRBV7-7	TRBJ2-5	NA	CASSDIGETQYF	TGTGCCAGCAGCGACATTGGGGAGACCCAGTACTTC
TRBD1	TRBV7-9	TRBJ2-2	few	CASSLGTGGSGELFF	TGTGCCAGCAGCTTAGGGACAGGGGGATCCGGGGAGCTGTTTTTT
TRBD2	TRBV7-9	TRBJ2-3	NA	CASSPGSGRGGDTQYF	TGTGCCAGCAGCCCCGGGAGCGGGAGAGGAGGAGATACGCAGTATTTT
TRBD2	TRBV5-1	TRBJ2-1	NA	CASSLWVAGGNEQFF	TGCGCCAGCAGCTTGTGGGTAGCGGGAGGGAATGAGCAGTTCTTC
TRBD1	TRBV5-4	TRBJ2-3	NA	CASRRQGQADTQYF	TGTGCCAGCAGACGACAGGGGCAGGCAGATACGCAGTATTTT